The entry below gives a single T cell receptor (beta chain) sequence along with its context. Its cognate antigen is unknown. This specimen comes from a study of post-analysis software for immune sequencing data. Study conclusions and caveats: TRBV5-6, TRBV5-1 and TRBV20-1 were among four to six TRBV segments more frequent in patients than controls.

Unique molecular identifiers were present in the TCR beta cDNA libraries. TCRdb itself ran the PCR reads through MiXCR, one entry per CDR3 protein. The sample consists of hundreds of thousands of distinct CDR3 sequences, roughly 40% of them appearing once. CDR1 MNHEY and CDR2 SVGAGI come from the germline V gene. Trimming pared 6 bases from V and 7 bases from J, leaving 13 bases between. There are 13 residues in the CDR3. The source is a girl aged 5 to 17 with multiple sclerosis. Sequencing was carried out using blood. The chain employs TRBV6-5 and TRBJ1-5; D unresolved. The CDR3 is CASSRVRGQPQHF. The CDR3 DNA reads TGTGCCAGCAGCCGGGTCCGCGGGCAGCCCCAGCATTTT.